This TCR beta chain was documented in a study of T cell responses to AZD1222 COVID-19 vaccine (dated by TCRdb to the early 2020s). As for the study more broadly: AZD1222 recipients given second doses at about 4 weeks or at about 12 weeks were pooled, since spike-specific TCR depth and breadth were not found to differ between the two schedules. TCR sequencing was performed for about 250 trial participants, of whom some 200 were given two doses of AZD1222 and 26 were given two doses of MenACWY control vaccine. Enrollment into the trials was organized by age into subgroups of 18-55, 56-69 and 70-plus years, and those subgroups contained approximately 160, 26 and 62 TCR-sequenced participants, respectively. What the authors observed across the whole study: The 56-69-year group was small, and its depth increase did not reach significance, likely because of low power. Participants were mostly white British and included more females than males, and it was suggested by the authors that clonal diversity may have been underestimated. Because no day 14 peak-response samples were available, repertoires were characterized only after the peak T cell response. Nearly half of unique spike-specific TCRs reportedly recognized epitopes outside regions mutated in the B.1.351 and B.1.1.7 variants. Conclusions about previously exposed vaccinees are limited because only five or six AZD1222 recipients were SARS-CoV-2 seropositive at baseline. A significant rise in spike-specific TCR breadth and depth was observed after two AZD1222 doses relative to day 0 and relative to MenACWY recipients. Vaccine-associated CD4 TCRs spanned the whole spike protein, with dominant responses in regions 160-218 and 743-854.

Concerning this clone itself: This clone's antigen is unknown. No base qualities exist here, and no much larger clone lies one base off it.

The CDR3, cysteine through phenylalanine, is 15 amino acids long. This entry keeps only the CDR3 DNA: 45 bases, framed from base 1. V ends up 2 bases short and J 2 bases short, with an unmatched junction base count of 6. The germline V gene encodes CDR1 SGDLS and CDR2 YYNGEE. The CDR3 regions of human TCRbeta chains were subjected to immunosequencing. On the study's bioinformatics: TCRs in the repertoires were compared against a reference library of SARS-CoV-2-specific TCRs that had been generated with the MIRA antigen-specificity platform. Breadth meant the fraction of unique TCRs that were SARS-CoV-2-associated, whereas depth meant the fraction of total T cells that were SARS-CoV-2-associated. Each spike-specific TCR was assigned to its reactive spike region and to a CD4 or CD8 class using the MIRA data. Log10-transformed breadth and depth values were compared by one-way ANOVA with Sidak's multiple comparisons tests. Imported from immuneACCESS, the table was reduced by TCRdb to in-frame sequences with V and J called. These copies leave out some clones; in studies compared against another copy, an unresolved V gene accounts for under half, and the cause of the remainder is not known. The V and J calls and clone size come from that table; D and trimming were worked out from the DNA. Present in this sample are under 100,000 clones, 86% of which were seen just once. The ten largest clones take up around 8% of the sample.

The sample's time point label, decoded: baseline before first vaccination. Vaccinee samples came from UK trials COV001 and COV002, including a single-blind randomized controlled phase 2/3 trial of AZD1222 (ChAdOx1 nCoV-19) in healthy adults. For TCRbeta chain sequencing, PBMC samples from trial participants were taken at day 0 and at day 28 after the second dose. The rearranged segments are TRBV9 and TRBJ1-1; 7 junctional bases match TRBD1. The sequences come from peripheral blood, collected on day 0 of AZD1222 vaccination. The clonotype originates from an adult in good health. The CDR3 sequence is CASSVRQGQNTEAFF. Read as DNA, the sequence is TGTGCCAGCAGCGTCCGACAGGGCCAAAACACTGAAGCTTTCTTT. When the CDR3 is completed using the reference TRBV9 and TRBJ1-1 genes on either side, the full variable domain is DSGVTQTPKHLITATGQRVTLRCSPRSGDLSVYWYQQSLDQGLQFLIQYYNGEERAKGNILERFSAQQFPDLHSELNLSSLELGDSALYFCASSVRQGQNTEAFFGQGTRLTVV.